Presented here are 9 T cell receptor beta chains from one specimen sequenced in a study of blood T cell repertoires in COVID-19. The data were produced by immunoSEQ multiplex PCR, yet TCRdb's version contains in-frame clones alone and is incomplete. This table has hundreds of thousands of clones, 88% appearing once. The sample was peripheral blood. These receptor sequences come from a woman in her twenties or thirties with acute or convalescent COVID-19.

This chain connects TRBV4-1 to TRBJ2-3; 7 bases map to TRBD2. J gave up 2 bases and V 0 bases, and 8 bases lay outside the gene matches. This CDR3 has 17 amino acids. CDR1 is MGHRA, CDR2 YSYEKL, per germline. CDR3 nucleotide sequence: TGCGCCAGCAGCCAAGATCCCCCAGCGGGGTACACAGATACGCAGTATTTT. As protein: CASSQDPPAGYTDTQYF.

The CDR3 nucleotides are TGTGCCAGCTCACCAATTAGTCCTAGCGGATGGGCCTACAATGAGCAGTTCTTC. As protein: CASSPISPSGWAYNEQFF. The gene calls are TRBV18 and TRBJ2-1, with TRBD2 identical over 7 bases. The CDR3 consists of 18 residues. With 2 bases clipped from V and 2 bases from J, the junction kept 12 bases outside the gene matches. CDR1 is KGHSH, CDR2 LQKENI, per germline.

A few counts support this clone. The rearrangement uses TRBV7-2 and TRBJ1-1, with D perhaps TRBD1 (6 bases). The CDR3 sequence is 15 residues long. Trimming stripped 5 bases from V and 1 base from J, with 14 bases between. CDR1 and CDR2 from the germline V gene are SGHTA and FQGNSA. This chain's CDR3 is CASSTADRWNTEAFF. The CDR3 nucleotides are TGTGCCAGCAGCACAGCGGACAGATGGAACACTGAAGCTTTCTTT.

The chain has TRBV9 and TRBJ1-1; D uncertain. The germline CDR1 and CDR2 sequences are SGDLS and YYNGEE. V was clipped by 0 bases and J by 2 bases, with 5 bases between them. The CDR3 consists of 13 residues. For the CDR3, the DNA is TGTGCCAGCAGCGTAGGCACTAACACTGAAGCTTTCTTT. It codes for CASSVGTNTEAFF.

This clone showed up just a few times. The rearrangement uses TRBV6-1 and TRBJ2-7; possible D gene TRBD1, 5 bases. Trimming left V 1 base short and J 3 bases short, with 10 bases between. In germline, CDR1 is MNHNS, CDR2 SASEGT. The CDR3 has 14 amino acids. CDR3 loop: CASSEGPGIYEQYF. In DNA, the CDR3 is TGTGCCAGCAGTGAAGGCCCAGGGATCTACGAGCAGTACTTC.

This chain uses TRBV7-8 with TRBJ2-5; D possibly corresponds to TRBD1 (7 bases). The CDR3 runs to 17 residues. V shed 6 bases and J shed 1 base, with 21 bases lying between them. CDR1 is SGHVS and CDR2 is FQNEAQ in the germline V gene. CDR3 in amino acids: CASSFGGGRSPQETQYF. In DNA, the CDR3 is TGTGCCAGCAGTTTTGGAGGGGGCCGTTCTCCCCAAGAGACCCAGTACTTC.

The rearrangement links TRBV19 to TRBJ2-2; a possible D gene is TRBD1 (6 bases). Looked up from germline, CDR1 is LNHDA and CDR2 is SQIVND (reference sequence). V was trimmed by 7 bases and J by 2 bases, leaving 17 bases between them. The CDR3 is made up of 16 amino acids. The CDR3: CASKDDRFSNTGELFF. Written as DNA, the CDR3 is TGTGCCAGTAAGGATGACAGGTTTTCCAACACCGGGGAGCTGTTTTTT.

This rearrangement joins TRBV6-1 to TRBJ2-7; perhaps TRBD2 as D (5 bases). Germline V gives CDR1 MNHNS, CDR2 SASEGT. This CDR3 has 13 amino acids. Deletions cut 3 bases from V and 6 bases from J, with 12 bases between. The CDR3 DNA reads as TGTGCCAGCAGTGACGTGGGAGTTCTCGAGCAGTACTTC. It specifies CASSDVGVLEQYF.

The chain carries TRBV7-8 and TRBJ2-6, with 11 positions matching TRBD1. The J segment lost 3 bases and the V segment lost 5 bases, leaving 6 bases of the junction unmatched. CDR3 length: 17 amino acids. CDR1 SGHVS and CDR2 FQNEAQ come from the germline V gene. The CDR3 spells CASSPGQGAGGANVLTF. DNA of the CDR3: TGTGCCAGCAGCCCCGGACAGGGGGCGGGTGGGGCCAACGTCCTGACTTTC.